The 11 T cell receptor beta chains in this list originate from one sample, sequenced in a study of cytomegalovirus exposure and HLA in healthy donors. PCR amplification relied on 60 Vbeta primers (plus 13 Jbeta primers). Method: immunoSEQ multiplex PCR; TCRdb's copy keeps in-frame clones and lacks some. The sample totals 150,000 or so clones. Sequencing was done on a sample of PBMCs. The source of these receptors is a woman aged 50 to 60 in good health and CMV-seronegative.

V usage is TRBV7-8 and J usage is TRBJ1-5; 8 positions match TRBD1. The CDR3 has 14 residues. Germline V gene data show CDR1 as SGHVS and CDR2 as FQNEAQ. The junction had 3 bases not matched to a gene; V was cut back by 6 bases and J by 2 bases. In nucleotides, the CDR3 is TGTGCCAGCAGTCAACAGGGGGGCAATCAGCCCCAGCATTTT. Protein sequence: CASSQQGGNQPQHF.

The chain carries TRBV9 and TRBJ1-5; tentatively, D is TRBD1 (6 bases). CDR1 and CDR2 from the germline V gene are SGDLS and YYNGEE. The CDR3 length is 15 residues. V was shortened by 4 bases and J by 1 base, with 12 bases between the two germline ends. DNA of the CDR3: TGTGCCAGCAGCCGAGGGACACTGAGCAATCAGCCCCAGCATTTT. It is translated as CASSRGTLSNQPQHF.

The chain uses TRBV30 and TRBJ2-3, with 13 bases lining up with TRBD2. The CDR3 length is 17 residues. Trimming cost V 1 base and J 2 bases; bases outside gene matches: 6. CDR1 is GTSNPN and CDR2 is SVGIG in the germline V gene (reference sequence). The CDR3 is CAWSELAGGPLTDTQYF. In nucleotides, the CDR3 is TGTGCCTGGAGTGAACTAGCGGGGGGGCCCCTCACAGATACGCAGTATTTT.

The chain carries TRBV18 and TRBJ1-5, with 8 bases fitting TRBD1. The germline V gene has CDR1 KGHSH and CDR2 LQKENI. The CDR3 length is 17 residues. V gave up 0 bases and J gave up 4 bases; unmatched junction bases: 8. The CDR3 is CASSPPITGGSNQPQHF. The DNA for the CDR3 is TGTGCCAGCTCACCACCGATTACAGGGGGATCGAATCAGCCCCAGCATTTT. Variable domain in full (rest from reference TRBV18 and TRBJ1-5): NAGVMQNPRHLVRRRGQEARLRCSPMKGHSHVYWYRQLPEEGLKFMVYLQKENIIDESGMPKERFSAEFPKEGPSILRIQQVVRGDSAAYFCASSPPITGGSNQPQHFGDGTRLSIL.

The genes are TRBV5-6 and TRBJ1-2; 9 bases align to TRBD1. The junction had 5 bases not matched to a gene; V was cut back by 3 bases and J by 2 bases. The CDR3 is made up of 15 amino acids. Germline V gives CDR1 SGHDT, CDR2 YYEEEE. In DNA form, the CDR3 reads TGTGCCAGCAGCTCCGACAGGGGGTACAACTATGGCTACACCTTC. Translation: CASSSDRGYNYGYTF.

This chain joins TRBV28 and TRBJ1-5, with TRBD1 identical over 10 bases. Germline V gene sequence: CDR1 MDHEN, CDR2 SYDVKM. The CDR3 spans 13 residues. V dropped 8 bases and J dropped 5; count of bases not matched to a gene: 3. CDR3 region: CASGTGVHQPQHF. In DNA, the CDR3 is TGTGCCAGCGGGACAGGGGTTCATCAGCCCCAGCATTTT.

The chain employs TRBV27 and TRBJ2-5, with TRBD1 identical over 7 bases. This CDR3 is built from 13 residues. Losses at the gene ends were 8 bases for V and 5 bases for J; bases not matched to a gene: 8. Germline V gene data show CDR1 as MNHEY and CDR2 as SMNVEV (reference sequence). CDR3 residues: CASGRGQRETQYF. CDR3 coding DNA: TGTGCCAGCGGCCGGGGACAGAGGGAGACCCAGTACTTC.

V gene TRBV9 combines with J gene TRBJ2-6; possible D gene TRBD2, 6 bases. The V end lost 3 bases, the J end lost 1 base, and 14 bases lay between the germline ends. Germline V gene lookup returns CDR1 SGDLS and CDR2 YYNGEE. The CDR3 consists of 17 residues. CDR3: CASSATVGGSGANVLTF. The CDR3 DNA reads as TGTGCCAGCAGCGCCACCGTTGGGGGGTCTGGGGCCAACGTCCTGACTTTC.

This chain joins TRBV4-1 and TRBJ1-2, with a weak D call TRBD1 (5 bases). CDR1 and CDR2 (germline): MGHRA, YSYEKL. Trimming removed 0 bases at V and 8 bases at J, with 7 bases between. The CDR3 spans 12 residues. CDR3 coding DNA: TGCGCCAGCAGCCAAGATCGGACAGGCTACACCTTC. The encoded protein is CASSQDRTGYTF.

The CDR3 spells CASTPDGGPGGETQYF. CDR3 sequence (DNA): TGTGCCAGCACCCCGGACGGGGGGCCGGGTGGAGAGACCCAGTACTTC. This chain joins TRBV2 and TRBJ2-5; a possible D gene is TRBD2 (7 bases). The germline gives CDR1 SNHLY, CDR2 FYNNEI. This CDR3 is 16 amino acids long. V was cut by 7 bases and J by 4 bases, with 22 bases left in between.

V and J are TRBV5-1 and TRBJ1-3, with TRBD1 matching over 11 bases. V trimming: 0 bases; J trimming: 0 bases; junction bases outside the gene matches: 2. The V gene's germline CDR1 is SGHRS and CDR2 YFSETQ. The CDR3 runs to 17 residues. Here the CDR3 DNA reads TGCGCCAGCAGCTTGGCCGGGACAGGGGGCTCTGGAAACACCATATATTTT. Protein: CASSLAGTGGSGNTIYF. The full variable domain, with the rest looked up from reference TRBV5-1 and TRBJ1-3, is KAGVTQTPRYLIKTRGQQVTLSCSPISGHRSVSWYQQTPGQGLQFLFEYFSETQRNKGNFPGRFSGRQFSNSRSEMNVSTLELGDSALYLCASSLAGTGGSGNTIYFGEGSWLTVV.